This TCR beta chain was identified during a study of T cells in Graves' hyperthyroidism and ophthalmopathy. On the study more broadly: The initial diagnosis was the point when peripheral blood was collected, ahead of any treatment.

The CDR3 consists of 14 residues. Germline values: CDR1 LNHDA, CDR2 SQIVND (reference sequence). The V and J ends lost 7 bases and 4 bases respectively, with 17 bases between them. Disease duration under 2 months; hyperthyroidism patients were aged 18 to 65. Those patients with uncontrolled infection, other autoimmune disease, pregnancy or lactation were excluded. Every diagnosis used clinical symptoms, serum thyroxine and TRAb, thyroid ultrasound and orbital computed tomography. This clonotype occurred many times. Amplified regions were TCR beta CDR3 sequences from RNA transcripts. When the TCR CDR3 underwent first-round RT-PCR, the HTBI primer set was used. Each CDR3 protein is one row after TCRdb ran MiXCR on the multiplex PCR reads. The sample carries roughly 300,000 distinct CDR3 sequences, less than 30% recorded once.

The receptor was isolated from a man aged 35 to 55 with Graves' hyperthyroidism that later progressed to Graves' ophthalmopathy. This chain uses TRBV19 with TRBJ2-7; a possible D gene is TRBD1 (5 bases). Sequencing was done on a sample of blood. CDR3 DNA: TGTGCCAGTACAAGCCAGGGCAGTGGGTACGAGCAGTACTTC. It yields the protein CASTSQGSGYEQYF.